This is a list of T cell receptor beta chains from one sample in a study of shared clonotypes between healthy human individuals. Method: immunoSEQ multiplex PCR; TCRdb's copy keeps in-frame clones and lacks some. The table shows about 470,000 clones, with around 75% occurring only once. Sequenced input: PBMCs. All receptors derive from a woman aged 40-49 years in good health. Some clones in this sample may be carry-over from other donors' samples. CDR3s include the opening cysteine and the closing phenylalanine or tryptophan. The D gene is left open where the match is weak. Expanded clones get a size class; other rows say once, few or many, or leave the size out.

clone_size d_call j_call v_call cdr3_aa cdr3_nt
many . TRBJ2-5 TRBV28 CASSLLGAKDQETQYF TGTGCCAGCAGTTTATTGGGGGCGAAGGACCAAGAGACCCAGTACTTC
. . TRBJ1-5 TRBV12-1 CASYPDQPQHF TGTGCCAGCTACCCCGACCAGCCCCAGCATTTT
. TRBD1 TRBJ2-2 TRBV11-2 CASSLGTGSTGELFF TGTGCCAGCAGCTTAGGGACAGGGTCCACCGGGGAGCTGTTTTTT
. . TRBJ2-5 TRBV20-1 CSAVEETQYF TGCAGTGCAGTGGAAGAGACCCAGTACTTC
. . TRBJ1-1 TRBV28 CASSLPISTEAFF TGTGCCAGCAGTTTACCAATTAGCACTGAAGCTTTCTTT
. . TRBJ2-2 TRBV6-1 CASSALYGGTGELFF TGTGCCAGCAGTGCCCTATATGGCGGCACCGGGGAGCTGTTTTTT
. . TRBJ2-2 TRBV7-2 CASSFGVNTGELFF TGTGCCAGCAGCTTTGGAGTGAACACCGGGGAGCTGTTTTTT
. . TRBJ2-2 TRBV5-1 CASRTAVGANTGELFF TGCGCCAGCAGGACAGCTGTCGGGGCGAACACCGGGGAGCTGTTTTTT
. . TRBJ2-2 TRBV14 CASSQGHPNTGELFF TGTGCCAGCAGCCAAGGGCACCCGAACACCGGGGAGCTGTTTTTT
. TRBD1 TRBJ1-6 TRBV6-1 CASSANTGGQSPLHF TGTGCCAGCAGTGCAAATACAGGGGGCCAGTCACCCCTCCACTTT
few . TRBJ2-1 TRBV4-3 CASSQEETIPYNEQFF TGCGCCAGCAGCCAAGAAGAGACTATACCCTACAATGAGCAGTTCTTC
. TRBD1 TRBJ1-2 TRBV5-1 CASSPGQGSYGYTF TGCGCCAGCAGCCCAGGACAGGGGAGCTATGGCTACACCTTC
. . TRBJ2-2 TRBV9 CASGGSANTGELFF TGTGCCAGCGGCGGAAGTGCGAACACCGGGGAGCTGTTTTTT
. . TRBJ2-7 TRBV7-2 CASSPRGGRSSYEQYF TGTGCCAGCAGCCCCAGGGGAGGTCGGAGCTCCTACGAGCAGTACTTC
. TRBD2 TRBJ2-7 TRBV11-2 CASSWGLAGPYEQYF TGTGCCAGCAGCTGGGGACTAGCGGGACCCTACGAGCAGTACTTC
. TRBD1 TRBJ1-3 TRBV7-3 CASSVTGAGNTIYF TGTGCCAGCAGCGTTACAGGGGCTGGAAACACCATATATTTT
. . TRBJ1-6 TRBV4-2 CASSQEVAAIPLHF TGTGCCAGCAGCCAAGAAGTGGCAGCTATACCCCTCCACTTT
. TRBD1 TRBJ2-5 TRBV27 CASSRAAGGSETQYF TGTGCCAGCAGCCGGGCCGCAGGGGGCTCGGAGACCCAGTACTTC
once TRBD1 TRBJ1-3 TRBV5-4 CASSPRTGSGNTIYF TGTGCCAGCAGCCCAAGGACAGGGTCTGGAAACACCATATATTTT
. . TRBJ2-5 TRBV21-1 CASSKVASGSQETQYF .
few . TRBJ2-3 TRBV4-1 CASSQLRATLSTDTQYF TGCGCCAGCAGCCAACTCCGGGCTACCCTGAGCACAGATACGCAGTATTTT
. TRBD2 TRBJ2-1 TRBV9 CASSPTSGRANEQFF TGTGCCAGCAGCCCTACTAGCGGGAGGGCAAATGAGCAGTTCTTC
. . TRBJ2-1 TRBV5-1 CASSPGLGIYNEQFF TGCGCCAGCAGCCCGGGACTGGGAATCTACAATGAGCAGTTCTTC
. . TRBJ2-7 TRBV21-1 CASSKLTSGTYEQYF TGTGCCAGCAGCAAACTCACTAGCGGAACCTACGAGCAGTACTTC
. . TRBJ2-2 TRBV19 CASSIGFNTGELFF TGTGCCAGTAGTATTGGGTTCAACACCGGGGAGCTGTTTTTT
. . TRBJ1-5 TRBV18 CASSPQGGHPGQPQHF TGTGCCAGCTCACCACAGGGAGGACACCCGGGGCAGCCCCAGCATTTT
few . TRBJ2-7 TRBV5-1 CASSFGGLYEQYF TGCGCCAGCAGCTTCGGGGGGCTGTACGAGCAGTACTTC
. TRBD1 TRBJ2-1 TRBV7-2 CASSLVGTGYEQFF TGTGCCAGCAGCTTAGTTGGGACAGGGTATGAGCAGTTCTTC
. . TRBJ2-3 TRBV18 CASSPPQVTDTQYF TGTGCCAGCTCACCACCACAGGTCACAGATACGCAGTATTTT
. . TRBJ2-2 TRBV27 CASSRLQRNTGELFF TGTGCCAGCAGCCGTCTACAGAGAAACACCGGGGAGCTGTTTTTT
many TRBD2 TRBJ2-3 TRBV30 CARSSGGTDTQYF TGTGCCCGATCTAGCGGAGGCACAGATACGCAGTATTTT
. . TRBJ2-2 TRBV2 CASSELAGFTGELFF TGTGCCAGCAGTGAGTTGGCCGGGTTTACCGGGGAGCTGTTTTTT
. TRBD2 TRBJ2-1 TRBV2 CASSGSSRTSGSFYEQFF TGTGCCAGCAGTGGATCCTCACGGACTAGCGGGAGTTTCTATGAGCAGTTCTTC
. TRBD2 TRBJ2-7 TRBV5-1 CASRGTSGQYEQYF TGCGCCAGCAGGGGGACTAGCGGACAATACGAGCAGTACTTC
. TRBD2 TRBJ2-1 TRBV7-8 CASSLASGLAGGLEQFF TGTGCCAGCAGCTTAGCTTCGGGACTAGCGGGAGGTCTTGAGCAGTTCTTC
. . TRBJ1-1 TRBV30 CAWSVILGVSNTEAFF TGTGCCTGGAGTGTAATCCTGGGGGTCTCGAACACTGAAGCTTTCTTT
. . TRBJ1-2 TRBV5-1 CASSLTGDYGYTF TGCGCCAGCAGCCTAACAGGTGACTATGGCTACACCTTC
. . TRBJ2-1 TRBV7-9 CASSSGQNNEQFF TGTGCCAGCAGCTCCGGACAGAACAATGAGCAGTTCTTC
. . TRBJ1-5 TRBV5-6 CASSWRGRGFNQPQHF TGTGCCAGCAGCTGGAGGGGTCGTGGTTTTAATCAGCCCCAGCATTTT
. . TRBJ2-1 TRBV9 CASSGGPGREPIHNEQFF TGTGCCAGCAGCGGGGGCCCTGGGCGGGAACCCATCCACAATGAGCAGTTCTTC
. . TRBJ1-1 TRBV30 CAWIALGQPREEAFF TGTGCCTGGATTGCGTTGGGACAACCTCGGGAGGAAGCTTTCTTT
once . TRBJ1-1 TRBV2 CASSQGYRAFF TGTGCCAGCAGTCAGGGGTATAGGGCTTTCTTT
. . TRBJ1-2 TRBV15 CAGRGAPRGYTF TGTGCCGGAAGGGGGGCCCCTAGAGGCTACACCTTC
. . TRBJ1-5 TRBV28 CASSFPGQPQHF TGTGCCAGCAGTTTTCCAGGGCAGCCCCAGCATTTT
. TRBD2 TRBJ2-3 TRBV5-6 CASSVAGGAGDTQYF TGTGCCAGCAGCGTAGCGGGAGGGGCGGGAGATACGCAGTATTTT
. . TRBJ2-3 TRBV21-1 CASSKALSTSTDTQYF TGTGCCAGCAGCAAAGCGCTTTCCACTAGCACAGATACGCAGTATTTT
. . TRBJ1-2 TRBV29-1 CSVGGGGYGYTF TGCAGCGTTGGCGGAGGGGGGTATGGCTACACCTTC
. . TRBJ2-2 TRBV14 CASSRSLPATGELFF TGTGCCAGCAGCCGCAGCTTACCTGCCACCGGGGAGCTGTTTTTT
. . TRBJ1-5 TRBV28 CASRSQDRESQPQHF TGTGCCAGCAGAAGTCAGGACAGAGAGTCGCAGCCCCAGCATTTT
. TRBD2 TRBJ2-5 TRBV7-9 CASSLAGGRETQYF TGTGCCAGCAGCTTAGCGGGAGGGCGGGAGACCCAGTACTTC
. TRBD1 TRBJ1-4 TRBV2 CASRGDRVGTNEKLFF TGTGCCAGTCGGGGGGACAGGGTTGGAACTAATGAAAAACTGTTTTTT
. TRBD2 TRBJ2-5 TRBV5-6 CASSLGGLAGVQATQYF TGTGCCAGCAGCTTGGGGGGACTAGCGGGAGTACAGGCGACCCAGTACTTC
. . TRBJ1-2 TRBV6-5 CASSYRGLYGYTF TGTGCCAGCAGTTACCGGGGCCTCTATGGCTACACCTTC
. . TRBJ1-1 TRBV2 CASSARGISEAFF TGTGCCAGCAGTGCGCGGGGAATCTCTGAAGCTTTCTTT
. TRBD1 TRBJ1-6 TRBV30 CALDRGNSPLHF TGTGCCTTGGACAGGGGAAATTCACCCCTCCACTTT
. TRBD2 TRBJ2-1 TRBV4-1 CASSQEGTSVYNEQFF TGCGCCAGCAGCCAAGAGGGGACTAGCGTCTACAATGAGCAGTTCTTC
once TRBD2 TRBJ2-3 TRBV11-2 CASSLQGTSGSDTQYF TGTGCCAGCAGCTTACAAGGAACTAGCGGGAGTGATACGCAGTATTTT
. . TRBJ2-3 TRBV28 CASSLGYSTDTQYF TGTGCCAGCAGTTTAGGGTATAGCACAGATACGCAGTATTTT
. . TRBJ2-3 TRBV2 CASSEPASTDTQYF TGTGCCAGCAGTGAGCCTGCTAGCACAGATACGCAGTATTTT